These 32 T cell receptor beta chains originate from one sample sequenced in a study of blood T cell repertoires in COVID-19 (dated by TCRdb to 2020 to 2022). The receptor library was made with the immunoSEQ multiplex PCR assay. TCRdb re-hosts the immuneACCESS table, in-frame sequences only. Its copies lack some clones; in the studies checked, an unresolved V gene accounts for under half of them, and the cause for the rest is not known. A total of 120,000 or so clones appear in this sample, just under 90% of them only once. The ten biggest clones cover about 2.1% of the sample. Sequencing was performed on peripheral blood. Every receptor here comes from a woman aged 50 to 65 with acute or convalescent COVID-19.

The chain has TRBV19 and TRBJ1-2, with 8 bases matching TRBD1. Germline loops: CDR1 LNHDA, CDR2 SQIVND (reference sequence). The CDR3 is made up of 13 amino acids. The V gene end was trimmed by 3 bases and the J gene end by 5 bases; junction bases not matched to a gene: 2. CDR3 sequence reads: CASSITGGYGYTF. The CDR3 nucleotides are TGTGCCAGTAGTATCACAGGGGGGTATGGCTACACCTTC. Combining the CDR3 with reference TRBV19 and TRBJ1-2 gives the whole variable domain DGGITQSPKYLFRKEGQNVTLSCEQNLNHDAMYWYRQDPGQGLRLIYYSQIVNDFQKGDIAEGYSVSREKKESFPLTVTSAQKNPTAFYLCASSITGGYGYTFGSGTRLTVV.

V usage is TRBV4-2 and J usage is TRBJ1-6, with D possibly TRBD1 on 5 matching bases. This CDR3 is 16 amino acids long. From germline, CDR1 is LGHNA and CDR2 YNFKEQ. The V end lost 1 base, the J end lost 10 bases, and 17 bases lay between the germline ends. This CDR3 is CASSQGLVGRGSPLHF. The CDR3, as DNA: TGTGCCAGCAGCCAAGGCCTTGTGGGGCGAGGCTCACCCCTCCACTTT.

The rearrangement uses TRBV12-5 and TRBJ2-1, with 9 bases fitting TRBD1. V shed 0 bases and J 8 bases; nucleotides not matched to a gene: 8. CDR1 and CDR2 from the germline V gene are LGHNT and FRNRAP. The CDR3 extends over 16 amino acids. The CDR3 spells CASGLVRTGGLYEQFF. CDR3 nucleotide sequence: TGTGCTAGTGGTTTGGTAAGAACAGGGGGCCTCTATGAGCAGTTCTTC.

V and J are TRBV9 and TRBJ2-3, with 13 bases lining up with TRBD2. Germline-derived CDR1 and CDR2 are SGDLS and YYNGEE. The CDR3 has 17 amino acids. V lost 4 bases and J lost 2; bases outside the gene matches: 7. CDR3 sequence: CASSSGLAGPPTDTQYF. The CDR3 DNA follows: TGTGCCAGCAGCTCGGGACTAGCGGGGCCCCCCACAGATACGCAGTATTTT.

The chain has TRBV4-3 and TRBJ1-2; 7 nucleotides match TRBD1. The CDR3 totals 15 residues. The junction had 9 bases not matched to a gene; V was cut back by 1 base and J by 7 bases. The germline V gene has CDR1 LGHNA and CDR2 YSLEER. CDR3 sequence reads: CASSQALRAGGGYTF. The CDR3, as DNA: TGCGCCAGCAGCCAAGCCCTCCGGGCAGGGGGTGGCTACACCTTC.

This clone was observed a single time. The CDR3 reads CASSPGVTGELFF. The CDR3 DNA reads as TGTGCCAGCAGCCCGGGGGTCACCGGGGAGCTGTTTTTT. The V call is TRBV5-4, the J call TRBJ2-2, with D possibly matching TRBD2 (6 bases). This CDR3 comprises 13 residues. The V and J ends lost 4 bases and 4 bases respectively, with 8 bases between them. The germline gives CDR1 SGHNT, CDR2 YYREEE (reference sequence).

As for this clone: This specimen includes other DNA sequences encoding the same CDR3. The rearrangement uses TRBV6-5 and TRBJ2-2; TRBD1 is a possible D gene (5 bases). V was trimmed by 2 bases and J by 8 bases, leaving 9 bases between them. The CDR3 spans 13 residues. Germline V gene lookup returns CDR1 MNHEY and CDR2 SVGAGI. CDR3 loop: CASSYTRTGELFF. The CDR3 DNA follows: TGTGCCAGCAGTTACACCCGGACAGGGGAGCTGTTTTTT.

The chain carries TRBV2 and TRBJ2-3, with D tentatively TRBD2 (6 bases). Germline CDR1 and CDR2: SNHLY and FYNNEI. V lost 6 bases to trimming and J lost 2 bases, with 9 bases between them. CDR3 length: 13 residues. CDR3 nucleotides: TGTGCCAGCAGGGGGGACTCCACAGATACGCAGTATTTT. Its translation is CASRGDSTDTQYF.

V gene TRBV4-3 combines with J gene TRBJ2-7; D may be TRBD2 (6 bases). The CDR3 sequence is 15 residues long. The V and J ends lost 1 base and 0 bases respectively, with 10 bases between them. The germline V gene encodes CDR1 LGHNA and CDR2 YSLEER. The CDR3 spells CASSQGRGFSYEQYF. The CDR3 coding sequence is TGCGCCAGCAGCCAAGGCCGGGGGTTCTCCTACGAGCAGTACTTC.

The chain carries TRBV7-2 and TRBJ1-6, with D perhaps matching TRBD1 (6 bases). Between the trimmed V and J ends, which lost 3 bases and 0 bases, there was a span of 15 bases. The V gene's germline CDR1 is SGHTA and CDR2 FQGNSA. CDR3 length: 18 residues. The DNA for the CDR3 is TGTGCCAGCAGCTTCTCAGGACAGTACAGCTCCTATAATTCACCCCTCCACTTT. Encoded protein: CASSFSGQYSSYNSPLHF. Variable domain in full (rest from reference TRBV7-2 and TRBJ1-6): GAGVSQSPSNKVTEKGKDVELRCDPISGHTALYWYRQSLGQGLEFLIYFQGNSAPDKSGLPSDRFSAERTGGSVSTLTIQRTQQEDSAVYLCASSFSGQYSSYNSPLHFGNGTRLTVT.

The chain recombines TRBV4-3 with TRBJ1-4; D is unresolved. The CDR3 covers 14 residues. Trimming removed 1 base at V and 7 bases at J, with 10 bases between. Per germline, CDR1 LGHNA and CDR2 YSLEER. CDR3 sequence: CASSQAGFAEKLFF. The CDR3, as DNA: TGCGCCAGCAGCCAAGCGGGGTTTGCTGAAAAACTGTTTTTT.

V and J are TRBV5-4 and TRBJ2-1; 7 bases align to TRBD1. CDR1 SGHNT and CDR2 YYREEE come from the germline V gene (reference sequence). CDR3 length: 16 residues. With 3 bases clipped from V and 5 bases from J, the junction kept 11 bases outside the gene matches. The CDR3 DNA follows: TGTGCCAGCAGCTCAACACTGGACAGGCCCGACAATGAGCAGTTCTTC. This encodes CASSSTLDRPDNEQFF.

This sequence joins TRBV7-2 and TRBJ2-4; 7 nucleotides line up with TRBD1. The CDR3 covers 15 residues. Germline loops: CDR1 SGHTA, CDR2 FQGNSA. Trimming at V came to 2 bases and at J to 5 bases, leaving 6 bases not matched to a gene. The CDR3 nucleotides read TGTGCCAGCAGCTTACCGACAGGGCCAGAAAACATTCAGTACTTC. This translates into CASSLPTGPENIQYF.

The chain couples TRBV5-1 to TRBJ2-1; the match to TRBD2 covers 7 bases. Losses at the gene ends were 5 bases for V and 2 bases for J; bases not matched to a gene: 7. Per the germline V gene, CDR1 is SGHRS and CDR2 is YFSETQ. The CDR3 runs 15 residues. The chain's CDR3 is CASRGMSGTYNEQFF. DNA of the CDR3: TGCGCCAGCAGGGGTATGAGCGGGACCTACAATGAGCAGTTCTTC.

The V call is TRBV7-9, the J call TRBJ2-1, with D possibly TRBD1 on 6 matching bases. Between the trimmed V and J ends, which lost 6 bases and 3 bases, there was a span of 15 bases. The CDR3 has 15 amino acids. Per the germline V gene, CDR1 is SEHNR and CDR2 is FQNEAQ (reference sequence). The CDR3 is CASSSLTGLYNEQFF. CDR3 sequence (DNA): TGTGCCAGCAGTTCCTTGACAGGCCTCTACAATGAGCAGTTCTTC.

This clone occurred once. The chain is built from TRBV24-1 and TRBJ2-3, with D possibly matching TRBD1 (6 bases). Trimming removed 5 bases from V and 2 bases from J, with 10 bases in between. The CDR3 loop spans 14 amino acids. Germline CDR1 and CDR2: KGHDR and SFDVKD. In nucleotides, the CDR3 is TGTGCCACCAGTGCCCAGGGGTTCACAGATACGCAGTATTTT. It encodes CATSAQGFTDTQYF.

The chain uses TRBV7-2 and TRBJ2-7, with TRBD2 identical over 11 bases. CDR3 length: 14 residues. The germline V gene encodes CDR1 SGHTA and CDR2 FQGNSA. The J segment lost 3 bases and the V segment lost 3 bases, leaving 1 base of the junction unmatched. The CDR3 reads CASSFTSGGYEQYF. CDR3 in DNA: TGTGCCAGCAGCTTCACTAGCGGGGGCTACGAGCAGTACTTC.

The chain joins TRBV5-1 to TRBJ1-3; D is ambiguous. Per the germline V gene, CDR1 is SGHRS and CDR2 is YFSETQ. The CDR3 is 13 residues long. The V end was cut by 4 bases, the J end by 2 bases, with 7 bases between. CDR3 amino acids: CASSPETGNTIYF. CDR3 nucleotide sequence: TGCGCCAGCAGCCCAGAAACTGGAAACACCATATATTTT. Based on the CDR3 plus reference TRBV5-1 and TRBJ1-3, the full variable domain is KAGVTQTPRYLIKTRGQQVTLSCSPISGHRSVSWYQQTPGQGLQFLFEYFSETQRNKGNFPGRFSGRQFSNSRSEMNVSTLELGDSALYLCASSPETGNTIYFGEGSWLTVV.

This sequence joins TRBV3-1 (or the pseudogene TRBV3-2) and TRBJ2-5, with a tentative D call TRBD1 (6 bases). CDR3 length: 13 residues. Trimming cost V 4 bases and J 4 bases, with 10 bases left between them. The germline V gene encodes CDR1 LGHDT and CDR2 YNNKEL (reference sequence). CDR3 sequence reads: CASSPDSGETQYF. CDR3 sequence (DNA): TGTGCCAGCAGCCCGGACAGTGGAGAGACCCAGTACTTC.

In its sample, this clone was seen a few times. V is TRBV19 and J is TRBJ1-2; 8 bases align to TRBD1. CDR3 length: 13 residues. Germline lookup yields CDR1 LNHDA and CDR2 SQIVND (reference sequence). The V gene end was trimmed by 5 bases and the J gene end by 8 bases; junction bases not matched to a gene: 7. The CDR3 is CASSEGQGWGYTF. CDR3 nucleotides: TGTGCCAGTAGTGAAGGACAGGGCTGGGGCTACACCTTC.

The chain links TRBV7-6 to TRBJ1-6; the D gene is possibly TRBD1 (6 bases). Looked up from germline, CDR1 is SGHVS and CDR2 is FNYEAQ. There are 16 residues in the CDR3. Trimming pared 5 bases from V and 6 bases from J, leaving 17 bases between. CDR3 loop: CASSPQGQNFNSPLHF. The CDR3 DNA sequence: TGTGCCAGCAGCCCCCAGGGGCAGAATTTTAATTCACCCCTCCACTTT.

A few counts support this clone. The chain joins TRBV7-9 to TRBJ2-4, with D possibly matching TRBD1 (5 bases). Trimming took off 5 bases at V and 0 bases at J, with 14 bases between the two ends. This CDR3 is 16 amino acids long. CDR1 SEHNR and CDR2 FQNEAQ come from the germline V gene (reference sequence). The CDR3 sequence: CASSPQAGLAKNIQYF. The CDR3 bases are TGTGCCAGCAGCCCCCAAGCAGGGCTAGCCAAAAACATTCAGTACTTC.

The chain couples TRBV9 to TRBJ2-3; 10 positions agree with TRBD2. CDR3 size: 16 residues. The germline CDR1 and CDR2 sequences are SGDLS and YYNGEE. J lost 1 base, V lost 10 bases, and 12 bases had no gene match. In DNA, the CDR3 is TGTGCCCGGCTGAGGATAGCGGGGGGCCGCACAGATACGCAGTATTTT. Encoded protein: CARLRIAGGRTDTQYF.

The DNA of the CDR3 is TGCGCCAGCCAATTGTCGTACAGGGGGCGCGCAGATACGCAGTATTTT. As protein: CASQLSYRGRADTQYF. The chain combines TRBV5-1 with TRBJ2-3, with TRBD1 matching 9 bases. This CDR3 is 16 amino acids long. Trimming at V came to 7 bases and at J to 4 bases, leaving 13 bases not matched to a gene. Germline loops: CDR1 SGHRS, CDR2 YFSETQ.

V and J are TRBV27 and TRBJ2-7; 7 bases match TRBD1. The CDR3 has 13 amino acids. Per germline, CDR1 MNHEY and CDR2 SMNVEV (reference sequence). After removal of 6 bases from V and 4 bases from J, the junction contained 6 bases not matched to a gene. The CDR3 protein is CASSTGQLYEQYF. The CDR3 region has the DNA TGTGCCAGCAGCACGGGACAGCTATACGAGCAGTACTTC.

The V and J genes are TRBV3-1 (or the pseudogene TRBV3-2) and TRBJ2-1; 11 bases are shared with TRBD2. The CDR3 is made up of 15 amino acids. With V trimmed by 6 bases and J by 3 bases, 4 bases remained unmatched. The V gene's germline CDR1 is LGHDT and CDR2 YNNKEL (reference sequence). CDR3 bases: TGTGCCAGCAGGAAGACTAGCGGGGTCTACAATGAGCAGTTCTTC. Amino acid sequence: CASRKTSGVYNEQFF.

The rearrangement links TRBV5-1 to TRBJ1-6; perhaps TRBD1 as D (6 bases). Germline-derived CDR1 and CDR2 are SGHRS and YFSETQ. Between the trimmed V and J ends, which lost 5 bases and 8 bases, there was a span of 11 bases. The CDR3 runs 13 residues. The CDR3 DNA follows: TGCGCCAGCAGTTCTGACAGGTATTCACCCCTCCACTTT. The encoded protein is CASSSDRYSPLHF.

The V gene is TRBV6-2 or TRBV6-3, the J gene TRBJ2-7, with no clear D. The germline V and J ends were trimmed by 4 bases and 1 base, with 14 bases remaining between them. CDR1 and CDR2 from the germline V gene are MNHEY and SVGEGT. There are 15 residues in the CDR3. This CDR3 is CASSSPTTVSYEQYF. CDR3 nucleotides: TGTGCCAGCAGTTCTCCAACCACAGTTTCCTACGAGCAGTACTTC.

This chain connects TRBV5-1 to TRBJ1-2, with 9 bases identical to TRBD1. The CDR3 contains 14 residues. Looked up from germline, CDR1 is SGHRS and CDR2 is YFSETQ. With V trimmed by 4 bases and J by 4 bases, 5 bases remained unmatched. The CDR3 is CASSRETGGYGYTF. For the CDR3, the DNA is TGCGCCAGCAGCCGGGAGACAGGGGGCTATGGCTACACCTTC.

The chain links TRBV3-1 (or the pseudogene TRBV3-2) to TRBJ1-6; D possibly corresponds to TRBD1 (6 bases). The CDR3 contains 15 residues. Germline lookup yields CDR1 LGHDT and CDR2 YNNKEL (reference sequence). Between the trimmed V and J ends, which lost 4 bases and 5 bases, there was a span of 12 bases. The DNA of the CDR3 is TGTGCCAGCAGCCGAGGGGGGGTCAATAATTCACCCCTCCACTTT. The encoded protein is CASSRGGVNNSPLHF.

J is TRBJ2-7 and V is TRBV10-3, with D possibly TRBD1 on 6 matching bases. Per the germline V gene, CDR1 is ENHRY and CDR2 is SYGVKD. The CDR3 covers 14 residues. Between the trimmed V and J ends, which lost 3 bases and 5 bases, there was a span of 14 bases. The CDR3: CAISDSSRGHEQYF. CDR3 DNA sequence: TGTGCCATCAGTGATTCCTCCAGGGGCCACGAGCAGTACTTC.

The V and J genes are TRBV7-2 and TRBJ1-1; D gene unclear. Germline V lookup: CDR1 SGHTA, CDR2 FQGNSA. Trimming stripped 3 bases from V and 2 bases from J, with 13 bases between. The CDR3 contains 15 residues. The CDR3 loop is CASSFLAVANTEAFF. DNA for the CDR3: TGTGCCAGCAGCTTCCTAGCGGTGGCAAACACTGAAGCTTTCTTT. The full variable domain, its missing parts supplied by reference TRBV7-2 and TRBJ1-1, is GAGVSQSPSNKVTEKGKDVELRCDPISGHTALYWYRQSLGQGLEFLIYFQGNSAPDKSGLPSDRFSAERTGGSVSTLTIQRTQQEDSAVYLCASSFLAVANTEAFFGQGTRLTVV.